The 13 T cell receptor beta chains reported below all come from one sample, sequenced in a study of blood T cells in healthy people across ages. Sample-barcoded 5' priming and a J-beta primer mix drove a second PCR of about 6 to 12 cycles. TCRdb reprocessed the 5' RACE reads with MiXCR, giving one entry per CDR3 protein. The sample has fewer than 2,000,000 distinct CDR3 sequences, about 35% seen once. Input material: blood. These receptors came from a woman aged 25 to 39 in good health.

The rearrangement joins TRBV20-1 to TRBJ2-7; TRBD1 might be the D (6 bases). Germline CDR1 is DFQATT and CDR2 is SNEGSKA (reference sequence). Trimming removed 0 bases from V and 4 bases from J, with 16 bases in between. The CDR3 contains 15 residues. The CDR3 loop is CSARDSNRAGYEQYF. DNA of the CDR3: TGCAGTGCTAGAGACAGTAACAGGGCCGGGTACGAGCAGTACTTC.

The chain has TRBV7-3 and TRBJ2-5; 12 nucleotides align to TRBD2. CDR3 length: 15 amino acids. V gave up 4 bases and J gave up 3 bases; unmatched junction bases: 3. CDR1 is SGHTA, CDR2 FQGTGA, per germline. Here the CDR3 DNA reads TGTGCCAGCAGCTCGACTAGCGGGAGCGAAGAGACCCAGTACTTC. Protein sequence: CASSSTSGSEETQYF.

J is TRBJ2-5 and V is TRBV6-5; no reliable D call. The CDR3 length is 13 residues. V dropped 7 bases and J dropped 2 bases, with 11 bases sitting between them. The germline V gene encodes CDR1 MNHEY and CDR2 SVGAGI. The CDR3 here is CASTPVGQETQYF. As DNA, the CDR3 is TGTGCCAGCACCCCGGTAGGGCAAGAGACCCAGTACTTC.

This CDR3 reads CASRLNQGQGATLEQYF. In nucleotides, the CDR3 is TGTGCCAGCAGATTAAATCAAGGACAGGGGGCAACGCTTGAGCAGTACTTC. The V call is TRBV28, the J call TRBJ2-7, with 11 nucleotides matching TRBD1. The CDR3 is 17 residues long. Germline lookup yields CDR1 MDHEN and CDR2 SYDVKM. V shed 6 bases, J shed 7 bases, and the junction held 17 bases outside the gene matches.

This chain links TRBV20-1 with TRBJ2-5; D perhaps matches TRBD2 (7 bases). With 0 bases removed from V and 5 bases from J, the gap between germline ends came to 13 bases. CDR1 DFQATT and CDR2 SNEGSKA come from the germline V gene (reference sequence). The CDR3 is 14 residues long. The CDR3 DNA sequence: TGCAGTGCTAGAGAGTGGGGGGGCGGGGAGACCCAGTACTTC. Translated: CSAREWGGGETQYF.

CDR3 protein: CASSYSLVRETQYF. In DNA form, the CDR3 reads TGTGCCAGCAGTTACTCCCTAGTACGGGAGACCCAGTACTTC. This chain links TRBV6-5 with TRBJ2-5, with D uncertain. This CDR3 region has 14 residues. Trimming took 0 bases from V and 5 from J, leaving 10 bases between them. CDR1 and CDR2 (germline): MNHEY, SVGAGI.

This clonotype showed up many times. The CDR3 nucleotides are TGCAGCGTTGAAGAGGGGAGGGCAGTCCACAACTATGGCTACACCTTC. It codes for CSVEEGRAVHNYGYTF. This chain connects TRBV29-1 to TRBJ1-2; D gene ambiguous. The CDR3 has 16 amino acids. Trimming removed 0 bases at V and 2 bases at J, with 16 bases between. In germline, CDR1 is SQVTM, CDR2 ANQGSEA.

Remarks on this clonotype: Possible read error: a much larger clone is one base away. The chain employs TRBV20-1 and TRBJ2-7; 9 positions agree with TRBD2. Germline V CDR1 and CDR2: DFQATT, SNEGSKA (reference sequence). The CDR3 spans 14 residues. CDR3: CSAIPSGISCEQYF. The CDR3 DNA reads as TGCAGTGCCATCCCTAGCGGGATCTCCTGCGAGCAGTACTTC.

V usage is TRBV28 and J usage is TRBJ2-1; TRBD2 aligns across 10 bases. Trimming cost V 6 bases and J 9 bases; bases outside gene matches: 11. The CDR3 spans 15 residues. Germline assignment: CDR1 MDHEN and CDR2 SYDVKM. CDR3 sequence reads: CASSRNLAGAGEQFF. CDR3 sequence (DNA): TGTGCCAGCAGCCGAAACCTAGCGGGAGCCGGTGAGCAGTTCTTC. The full variable domain, its missing parts supplied by reference TRBV28 and TRBJ2-1, is DVKVTQSSRYLVKRTGEKVFLECVQDMDHENMFWYRQDPGLGLRLIYFSYDVKMKEKGDIPEGYSVSREKKERFSLILESASTNQTSMYLCASSRNLAGAGEQFFGPGTRLTVL.

This clonotype has more than one count but fewer than ten. The chain is built from TRBV20-1 and TRBJ1-5; no clear D gene. Deletions cut 1 base from V and 4 bases from J, with 8 bases between. CDR1 DFQATT and CDR2 SNEGSKA come from the germline V gene (reference sequence). The CDR3 is made up of 13 amino acids. Here the CDR3 reads CSARGNGNQPQHF. The CDR3 coding sequence is TGCAGTGCTAGAGGGAACGGGAATCAGCCCCAGCATTTT.

V gene TRBV27 combines with J gene TRBJ2-7, with 9 positions matching TRBD1. Per germline, CDR1 MNHEY and CDR2 SMNVEV (reference sequence). The CDR3 is made up of 15 amino acids. The junction had 12 bases not matched to a gene; V was cut back by 8 bases and J by 4 bases. Written as DNA, the CDR3 is TGTGCCAGCGTTTTCGGGGGACAGGGAATTTACGAGCAGTACTTC. It codes for CASVFGGQGIYEQYF.

V and J are TRBV20-1 and TRBJ2-1; perhaps TRBD2 as D (6 bases). The ends were cut back, 1 base at V and 3 bases at J, with 10 bases in the middle. CDR1 is DFQATT, CDR2 SNEGSKA, per germline (reference sequence). There are 14 residues in the CDR3. CDR3 sequence reads: CSARGGGIYNEQFF. In DNA, the CDR3 is TGCAGTGCTAGAGGGGGCGGGATCTACAATGAGCAGTTCTTC.

This rearrangement joins TRBV13 to TRBJ1-1; D unclear. The CDR3 is 15 residues long. V shed 3 bases and J shed 1 base, with 12 bases lying between them. Germline values: CDR1 PRHDT, CDR2 FYEKMQ (reference sequence). CDR3 bases: TGTGCCAGCAGCTTCCCCACCGATCGGAACACTGAAGCTTTCTTT. Its protein is CASSFPTDRNTEAFF.